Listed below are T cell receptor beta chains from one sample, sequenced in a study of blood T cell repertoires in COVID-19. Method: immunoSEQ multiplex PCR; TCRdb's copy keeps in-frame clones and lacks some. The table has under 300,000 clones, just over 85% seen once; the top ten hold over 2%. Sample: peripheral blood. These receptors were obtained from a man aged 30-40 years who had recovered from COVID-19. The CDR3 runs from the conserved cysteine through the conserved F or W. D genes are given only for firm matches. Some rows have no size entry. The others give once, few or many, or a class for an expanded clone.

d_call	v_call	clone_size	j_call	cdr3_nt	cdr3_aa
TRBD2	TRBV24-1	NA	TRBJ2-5	TGTGCCACCAGTGATACGAGCGGGGGGCGGGAGACCCAGTACTTC	CATSDTSGGRETQYF
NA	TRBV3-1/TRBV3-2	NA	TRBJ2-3	TGTGCCAGCAGCCCAGCGGCAACAGATACGCAGTATTTT	CASSPAATDTQYF
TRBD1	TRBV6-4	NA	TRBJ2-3	TGTGCCAGCAGTGATTCGGGACAGGGAAGGCAGTATTTT	CASSDSGQGRQYF
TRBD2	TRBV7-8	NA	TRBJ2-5	TGTGCCAGCAGCTTACTAGCGGGGTTCCAAGAGACCCAGTACTTC	CASSLLAGFQETQYF
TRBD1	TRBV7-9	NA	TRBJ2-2	TGTGCCAGCAGTCCGGACAGGGCCAGTATTAACACCGGGGAGCTGTTTTTT	CASSPDRASINTGELFF
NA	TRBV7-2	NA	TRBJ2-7	TGTGCCAGCAGGGGACTCTACGAGCAGTACTTC	CASRGLYEQYF
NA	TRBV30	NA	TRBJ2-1	TGTGCCTGGATCTTTGGGCGCAGGGTTCAAAACAATGAGCAGTTCTTC	CAWIFGRRVQNNEQFF
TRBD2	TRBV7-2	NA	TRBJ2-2	TGTGCCAGCAGTACTAGCGGGGGGGTAAACACCGGGGAGCTGTTTTTT	CASSTSGGVNTGELFF
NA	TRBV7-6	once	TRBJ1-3	TGTGCCAGCAGCGTCGGGGGCTCTGGAAACACCATATATTTT	CASSVGGSGNTIYF
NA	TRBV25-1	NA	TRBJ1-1	TGTGCCAGCAGCTCCACAGGGAGGGGCACTGAAGCTTTCTTT	CASSSTGRGTEAFF
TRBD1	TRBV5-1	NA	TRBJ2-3	TGCGCCAGCAGCTTGGCACGGGACAGGGGAACAGATACGCAGTATTTT	CASSLARDRGTDTQYF
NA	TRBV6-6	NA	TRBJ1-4	TGTGCCAGCAGCCATATCCGGACAGAGGTTAATGAAAAACTGTTTTTT	CASSHIRTEVNEKLFF
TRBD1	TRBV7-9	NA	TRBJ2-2	TGTGCCAGCAGCCCGGGGACAGTCGCGAACACCGGGGAGCTGTTTTTT	CASSPGTVANTGELFF
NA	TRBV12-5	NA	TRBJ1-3	TGTGCTAGTGCGCAGGGCGCTGGAAACACCATATATTTT	CASAQGAGNTIYF
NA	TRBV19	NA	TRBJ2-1	TGTGCCAGTAGTATCCAGGACAACTACAATGAGCAGTTCTTC	CASSIQDNYNEQFF
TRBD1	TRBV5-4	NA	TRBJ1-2	TGTGCCAGCAGAGAGGGGGCGGAAGTCTACGGCTACACCTTC	CASREGAEVYGYTF
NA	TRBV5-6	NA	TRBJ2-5	TGTGCCAGCAGCCCCGGGGGACAGACCCAGTACTTC	CASSPGGQTQYF
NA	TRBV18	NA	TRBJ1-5	TGTGCCAGCTCACCAGCACGGAGCAATCAGCCCCAGCATTTT	CASSPARSNQPQHF
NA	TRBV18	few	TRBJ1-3	TGTGCCAGCTCACCATTTGACACGAGCTCTGGAAACACCATATATTTT	CASSPFDTSSGNTIYF
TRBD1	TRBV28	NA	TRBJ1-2	TGTGCCAGCGCACCCCAGACAGGGGAATTCTATGGCTACACCTTC	CASAPQTGEFYGYTF
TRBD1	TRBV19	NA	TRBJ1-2	TGTGCCAGTAGCCCGGACAGGGCTTATGGCTACACCTTC	CASSPDRAYGYTF
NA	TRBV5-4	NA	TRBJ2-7	TGTGCCAGCAGCTTGGGTTCAGGATCCTCCTCCTACGAGCAGTACTTC	CASSLGSGSSSYEQYF
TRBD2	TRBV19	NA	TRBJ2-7	TGTGCCAGCCAGTCAGCGCTAGCGGGGGCCTACGAGCAGTACTTC	CASQSALAGAYEQYF
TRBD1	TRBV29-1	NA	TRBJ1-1	TGCAGCGTTGGACAGGGGGCGCCCGGAGCTTTCTTT	CSVGQGAPGAFF
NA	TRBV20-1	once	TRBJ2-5	TGCAGTGCTAGTCCCCGGGGTATCCAAGAGACCCAGTACTTC	CSASPRGIQETQYF
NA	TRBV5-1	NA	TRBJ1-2	TGCGCCAGCAGCTTTTGGGGGGTGTCCAACTATGGCTACACCTTC	CASSFWGVSNYGYTF
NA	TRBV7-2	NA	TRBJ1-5	TGTGCCAGCAGCTTCACCCGCGGGGTAAACAATCAGCCCCAGCATTTT	CASSFTRGVNNQPQHF
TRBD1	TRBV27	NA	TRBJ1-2	TGTGCCAGCAGTCCAAGGGACAGGGTAACTGGCTACACCTTC	CASSPRDRVTGYTF
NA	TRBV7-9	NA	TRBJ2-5	TGTGCCAGCAGCTTCTGGACAGCAACAGGGGAGACCCAGTACTTC	CASSFWTATGETQYF
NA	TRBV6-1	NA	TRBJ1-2	TGTGCCAGCTCAAGCAGCGAGGTTCGGACAGATGGCTACACCTTC	CASSSSEVRTDGYTF
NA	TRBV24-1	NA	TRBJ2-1	TGTGCCACCAGTGATTTCGCCAGGTCCTACAATGAGCAGTTCTTC	CATSDFARSYNEQFF
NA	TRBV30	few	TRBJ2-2	TGTGCCTGGAGTGGAGGTCTTGCTAACACCGGGGAGCTGTTTTTT	CAWSGGLANTGELFF
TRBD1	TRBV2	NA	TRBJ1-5	TGTGCCAGCAGCGAGACAGGGAGCAATCAGCCCCAGCATTTT	CASSETGSNQPQHF
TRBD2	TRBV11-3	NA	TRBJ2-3	TGTGCCAGCAGCTTGGGCGTTGGGGGGGACACAGATACGCAGTATTTT	CASSLGVGGDTDTQYF
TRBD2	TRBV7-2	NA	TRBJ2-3	TGTGCCAGCAGCTTAGCTCCAGCGGGAAGCACAGATACGCAGTATTTT	CASSLAPAGSTDTQYF
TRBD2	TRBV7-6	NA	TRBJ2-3	TGTGCCAGCACCGTTAGATCGGGACTAGCGGGGGTTGTAGATACGCAGTATTTT	CASTVRSGLAGVVDTQYF